Sequencing of this TCR beta chain was carried out in a study of blood T cell repertoires in COVID-19. For the study at large: The United States, Italy and Spain provided the acute and convalescent COVID-19 samples.

Germline loops: CDR1 SGHAT, CDR2 FQNNGV. Trimming left V 1 base short and J 7 bases short, with 4 bases between. The CDR3 runs 11 residues. Method: immunoSEQ multiplex PCR; TCRdb's copy keeps in-frame clones and lacks some. The sample has some 200,000 clones, 86% seen once. The source material was peripheral blood. V and J are TRBV11-2 and TRBJ1-1; no clear D. The TCR originated in a woman in her forties or fifties with acute or convalescent COVID-19. CDR3 sequence: CASSLAGEAFF. CDR3 nucleotides: TGTGCCAGCAGCTTAGCGGGTGAAGCTTTCTTT.